This T cell receptor (beta chain) comes out of a study of T cell repertoires in cytomegalovirus infection. Whole-study findings and limits: Identification of carriers of CMV plus the relevant HLA was performed using cumulative public TCR beta family frequency.

The V end was cut by 0 bases, the J end by 1 base, with 13 bases between. Germline CDR1 and CDR2: LNHNV and YYDKDF (reference sequence). The CDR3 spans 17 residues. TCRdb reprocessed the reads via MiXCR and lists one record per CDR3 protein. The sample lists 500,000 to 600,000 distinct CDR3 sequences, about 15% occurring once. To note about this clonotype: Its antigen is not identified.

The chain is built from TRBV15 and TRBJ2-1, with unresolved D. This receptor was identified in a human donor in good health (CMV status not recorded). Some clones in this sample may be carry-over from other donors' samples. The sample consisted of CD8+ T cells from PBMCs. The CDR3 coding sequence is TGTGCCACCAGCAGAGAGCTGGCGGCCTTTTCCTACAATGAGCAGTTCTTC. Its translation is CATSRELAAFSYNEQFF.